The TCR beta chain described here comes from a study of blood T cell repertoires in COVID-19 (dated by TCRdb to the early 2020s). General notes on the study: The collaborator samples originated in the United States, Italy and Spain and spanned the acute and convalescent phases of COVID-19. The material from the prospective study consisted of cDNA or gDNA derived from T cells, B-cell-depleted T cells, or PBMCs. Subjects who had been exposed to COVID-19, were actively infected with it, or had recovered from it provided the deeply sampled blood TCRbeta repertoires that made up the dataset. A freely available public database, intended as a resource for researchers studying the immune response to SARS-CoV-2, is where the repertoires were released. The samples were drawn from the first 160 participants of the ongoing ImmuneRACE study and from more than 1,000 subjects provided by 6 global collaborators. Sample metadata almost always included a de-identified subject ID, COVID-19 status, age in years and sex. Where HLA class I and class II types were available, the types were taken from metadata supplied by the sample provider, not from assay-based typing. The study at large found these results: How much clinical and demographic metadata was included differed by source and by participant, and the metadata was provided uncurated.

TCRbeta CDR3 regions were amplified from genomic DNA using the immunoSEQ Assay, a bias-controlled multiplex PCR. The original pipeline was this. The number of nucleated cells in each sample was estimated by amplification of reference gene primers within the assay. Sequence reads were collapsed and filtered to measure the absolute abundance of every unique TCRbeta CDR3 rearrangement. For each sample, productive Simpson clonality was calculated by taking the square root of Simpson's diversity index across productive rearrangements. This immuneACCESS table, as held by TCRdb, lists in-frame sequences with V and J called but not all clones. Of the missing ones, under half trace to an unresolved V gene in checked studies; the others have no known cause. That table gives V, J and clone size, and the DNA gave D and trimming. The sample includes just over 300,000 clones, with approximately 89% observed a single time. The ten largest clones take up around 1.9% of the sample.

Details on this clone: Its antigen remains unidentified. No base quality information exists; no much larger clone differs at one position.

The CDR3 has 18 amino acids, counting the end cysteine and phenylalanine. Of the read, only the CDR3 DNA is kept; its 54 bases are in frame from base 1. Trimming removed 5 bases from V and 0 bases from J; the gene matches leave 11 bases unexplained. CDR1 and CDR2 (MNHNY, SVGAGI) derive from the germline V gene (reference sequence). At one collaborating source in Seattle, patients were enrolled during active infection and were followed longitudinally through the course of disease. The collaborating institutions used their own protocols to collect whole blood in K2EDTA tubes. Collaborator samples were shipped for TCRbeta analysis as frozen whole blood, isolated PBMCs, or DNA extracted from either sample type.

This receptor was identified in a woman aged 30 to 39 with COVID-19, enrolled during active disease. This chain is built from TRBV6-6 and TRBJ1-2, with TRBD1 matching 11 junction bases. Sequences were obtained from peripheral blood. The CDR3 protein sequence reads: CASSQLGTGGLSNYGYTF. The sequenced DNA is TGTGCCAGCAGTCAATTGGGGACAGGGGGACTTTCTAACTATGGCTACACCTTC.